This T cell receptor beta chain was obtained from a study of blood T cell repertoires in COVID-19 (dated by TCRdb to the early 2020s). In the study overall: Collaborator samples came from the United States, Italy and Spain and covered acute and convalescent phases of COVID-19. The prospective study material was composed of cDNA or gDNA derived from T cells, B-cell-depleted T cells, or PBMCs. Subjects who had been exposed to COVID-19, were actively infected with it, or had recovered from it provided the deeply sampled blood TCRbeta repertoires that made up the dataset. A freely available public database, intended as a resource for researchers studying the immune response to SARS-CoV-2, is where the repertoires were released. Samples came from the ongoing ImmuneRACE study (first 160 participants) plus 1,254 subjects from 6 global collaborators. Nearly every sample came with metadata listing a de-identified subject ID, COVID-19 status, age in years and sex. Where available, HLA class I and class II types were obtained from metadata supplied by the sample provider rather than from assay-based typing.

The immunoSEQ Assay, a bias-controlled multiplex PCR, was used to amplify TCRbeta CDR3 regions from genomic DNA. Regarding the original processing steps: Nucleated cell counts per sample were estimated from amplification of reference gene primers within the assay. To quantify the absolute abundance of each unique TCRbeta CDR3 rearrangement, sequence reads were collapsed and filtered. For each sample, productive Simpson clonality was calculated by taking the square root of Simpson's diversity index across productive rearrangements. TCRdb stores this immuneACCESS table with in-frame sequences only. Part of the clones is absent; in the studies checked, under half of the shortfall reflects unresolved V genes, and no reason is known for the rest. The D gene and trimming were derived from the DNA, and the V and J assignments and clone size from that table. The sample data list 300,000 to 450,000 clones, and around 87% of these were observed just once. The ten largest clonotypes hold 2% to 2.5% of the sample.

Paper-wide results and their limitations: How much clinical and demographic metadata was included differed by source and by participant, and the metadata was provided uncurated.

The CDR3 runs 14 residues from the cysteine to the phenylalanine. Only the CDR3 DNA is retained, 42 bases long and in frame from the first base. CDR1 and CDR2 are read off the germline V gene (reference sequence) as SGHNT and YYREEE. After removal of 4 bases from V and 0 bases from J, the junction retains 4 bases not matched to a gene. As concerns this clone: This clone's antigen is unknown. The input lacks base qualities; no much larger clone sits a single base away.

At one collaborating source in Seattle, patients were enrolled during active infection and were followed longitudinally through the course of disease. Collaborating institutions collected whole blood in K2EDTA tubes following their own protocols. Collaborator samples were shipped for TCRbeta analysis as frozen whole blood, isolated PBMCs, or DNA extracted from either sample type. This sequence originates from a woman in her fifties or sixties with COVID-19, enrolled during active disease. The sequence links TRBV5-4 to TRBJ2-7, and 7 junctional nucleotides match TRBD2. The specimen was peripheral blood. For the CDR3, the sequence is CASSDGGSSYEQYF. The DNA is as follows: TGTGCCAGCAGCGACGGGGGGAGCTCCTACGAGCAGTACTTC.